The source of this TCR beta chain is a study of beta chain features in type 1 diabetes. This CDR3 contains 12 residues. Trimming stripped 1 base from V and 12 bases from J, with 7 bases between. Germline V gene lookup returns CDR1 SEHNR and CDR2 FQNEAQ (reference sequence). Expressed TCRB transcripts were sequenced because the entire RNA isolate underwent reverse transcription. The data were produced by immunoSEQ multiplex PCR, yet TCRdb's version contains in-frame clones alone and is incomplete. The sample contains some 900,000 clones, roughly 16% of which appear only once. This receptor was identified in a young woman in good health. The chain links TRBV7-9 to TRBJ1-6; D gene unclear. The sample was naive CD4+ T cells from blood. CDR3 loop: CASSLVAEPLHF. DNA of the CDR3: TGTGCCAGCAGCTTAGTGGCAGAACCCCTCCACTTT.